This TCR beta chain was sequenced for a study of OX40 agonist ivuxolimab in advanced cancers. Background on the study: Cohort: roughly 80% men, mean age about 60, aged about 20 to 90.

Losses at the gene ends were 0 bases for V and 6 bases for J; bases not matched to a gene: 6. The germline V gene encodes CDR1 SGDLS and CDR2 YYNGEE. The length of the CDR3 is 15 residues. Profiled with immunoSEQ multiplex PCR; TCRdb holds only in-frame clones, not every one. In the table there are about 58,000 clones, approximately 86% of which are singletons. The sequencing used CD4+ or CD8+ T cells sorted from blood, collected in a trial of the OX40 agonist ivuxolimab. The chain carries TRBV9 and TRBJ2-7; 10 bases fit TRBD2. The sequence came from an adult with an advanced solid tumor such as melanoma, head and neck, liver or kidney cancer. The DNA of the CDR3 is TGTGCCAGCAGCGTAGAGAGTACTAGCGGGGCCGAGCAGTACTTC. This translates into CASSVESTSGAEQYF.